This passage covers 5 T cell receptor beta chains from one sample sequenced in a study of shared clonotypes between healthy human individuals. Generated by immunoSEQ multiplex PCR, the TCRdb table keeps only in-frame clones and is missing some. The data hold around 1.9 million clones, with 85% to 95% observed a single time. The naive CD8 population came from CD45RO-negative cells selected for CCR7, without terminally differentiated effector memory CD45RA+ cells. The sequenced material came from naive CD8+ T cells from PBMCs. All receptors derive from a man aged 18 to 30 in good health. Some clones in this sample may be carry-over from other donors' samples.

J is TRBJ2-7 and V is TRBV10-2; 10 bases match TRBD2. The V segment lost 4 bases and the J segment 2 bases; nucleotides outside the gene matches: 14. Germline CDR1 WSHSY, CDR2 SAAADI. The CDR3 contains 18 residues. The DNA of the CDR3 is TGCGCCAGCAGTGTACCCATCGTAGGACTAGCGGAGACCTACGAGCAGTACTTC. Encoded protein: CASSVPIVGLAETYEQYF.

For this clone: A much larger clone is a single base away; this may be a read error. The same CDR3 can be traced to other DNA sequences in this sample. The rearrangement links TRBV27 to TRBJ2-7, with a possible D match to TRBD2 (5 bases). Germline V lookup: CDR1 MNHEY, CDR2 SMNVEV (reference sequence). The CDR3 extends over 13 amino acids. The ends were cut back, 2 bases at V and 2 bases at J, with 7 bases in the middle. The CDR3 region has the DNA TGTGCCAGCAGTTTAGGGAGCGCCTACGAGCAGTACTTC. Translating gives CASSLGSAYEQYF.

V is TRBV14 and J is TRBJ1-2; no clear D gene. Trimming took off 1 base at V and 7 bases at J, with 19 bases between the two ends. Germline V gene sequence: CDR1 SGHDN, CDR2 FVKESK. The CDR3 covers 16 residues. The CDR3 DNA reads as TGTGCCAGCAGCCAAGTGAAAGTCAAGACCTTTTTTGGCTACACCTTC. It is translated as CASSQVKVKTFFGYTF.

The gene calls are TRBV9 and TRBJ2-5; TRBD2 is a possible D gene (6 bases). The V end was cut by 0 bases, the J end by 5 bases, with 17 bases between. Germline CDR1 reads SGDLS; CDR2 reads YYNGEE. This CDR3 comprises 16 residues. CDR3 nucleotides: TGTGCCAGCAGCGTAGCTACAGGAGGAGGGTTGGAGACCCAGTACTTC. Its translation is CASSVATGGGLETQYF.

The chain employs TRBV28 and TRBJ2-3, with 8 bases identical to TRBD1. This CDR3 has 17 amino acids. V lost 9 bases and J lost 1; bases outside the gene matches: 15. The germline gives CDR1 MDHEN, CDR2 SYDVKM. The CDR3 DNA reads TGTGCCAGTACACTAATGCAGGGGGCCTTAGGCACAGATACGCAGTATTTT. It specifies CASTLMQGALGTDTQYF.